These 4 T cell receptor beta chains came from one sample sequenced in a study of blood T cell repertoires in COVID-19. Using immunoSEQ multiplex PCR, the repertoire was profiled, and TCRdb retains in-frame clones only, with some absent. This table holds roughly 100,000 clones, 82% found once. The material sequenced was peripheral blood. These receptors were obtained from a man aged 65 to 79 with acute or convalescent COVID-19.

V usage is TRBV6-5 and J usage is TRBJ1-2, with 9 bases that match TRBD1. The CDR3 is 15 residues long. Germline CDR1 and CDR2: MNHEY and SVGAGI. V was clipped by 3 bases and J by 4 bases; unmatched bases: 6. As DNA, the CDR3 is TGTGCCAGCAGTTATGGGACAGGGACGGGCTATGGCTACACCTTC. Translated: CASSYGTGTGYGYTF.

The chain carries TRBV2 and TRBJ2-7, with D possibly TRBD1 on 6 matching bases. The length of the CDR3 is 14 residues. V was shortened by 3 bases and J by 7 bases, with 16 bases between the two germline ends. The germline CDR1 and CDR2 sequences are SNHLY and FYNNEI. CDR3 in DNA: TGTGCCAGCAGTGACAGGGGCCTTTTGGGGGAGCAGTACTTC. Residues: CASSDRGLLGEQYF.

The CDR3 loop is CASSVWGGKQGYTQYF. DNA for the CDR3: TGTGCCAGCAGTGTCTGGGGAGGGAAGCAGGGGTATACGCAGTATTTT. The chain combines TRBV25-1 with TRBJ2-3; possibly TRBD2 for D (7 bases). V dropped 4 bases and J dropped 7 bases, with 21 bases sitting between them. The CDR3 runs 16 residues. Per germline, CDR1 MGHDK and CDR2 SYGVNS.

This chain uses TRBV6-6 with TRBJ2-1; TRBD2 matches 8 bases. The CDR3 consists of 15 residues. CDR1 is MNHNY, CDR2 SVGAGI, per germline (reference sequence). With 4 bases clipped from V and 2 bases from J, the junction kept 4 bases outside the gene matches. For the CDR3, the DNA is TGTGCCAGCAGTTCCCCGGGACTAGCCTACAATGAGCAGTTCTTC. Protein sequence: CASSSPGLAYNEQFF.